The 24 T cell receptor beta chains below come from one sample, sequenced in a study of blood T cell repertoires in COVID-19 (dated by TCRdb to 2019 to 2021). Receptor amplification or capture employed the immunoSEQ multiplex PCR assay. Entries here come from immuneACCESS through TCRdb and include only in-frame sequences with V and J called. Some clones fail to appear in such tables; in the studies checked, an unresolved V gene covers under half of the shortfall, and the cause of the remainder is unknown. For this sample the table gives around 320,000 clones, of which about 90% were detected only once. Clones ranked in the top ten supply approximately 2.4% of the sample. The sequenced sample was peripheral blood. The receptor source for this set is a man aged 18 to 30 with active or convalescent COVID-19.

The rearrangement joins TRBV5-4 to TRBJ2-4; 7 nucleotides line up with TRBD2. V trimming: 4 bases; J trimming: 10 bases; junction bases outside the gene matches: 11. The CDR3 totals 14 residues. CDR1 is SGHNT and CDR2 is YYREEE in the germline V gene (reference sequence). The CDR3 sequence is CASSTPDLADIQYF. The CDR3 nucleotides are TGTGCCAGCAGCACCCCCGATCTAGCGGATATTCAGTACTTC. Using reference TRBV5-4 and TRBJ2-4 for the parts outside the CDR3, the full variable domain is ETGVTQSPTHLIKTRGQQVTLRCSSQSGHNTVSWYQQALGQGPQFIFQYYREEENGRGNFPPRFSGLQFPNYSSELNVNALELDDSALYLCASSTPDLADIQYFGAGTRLSVL.

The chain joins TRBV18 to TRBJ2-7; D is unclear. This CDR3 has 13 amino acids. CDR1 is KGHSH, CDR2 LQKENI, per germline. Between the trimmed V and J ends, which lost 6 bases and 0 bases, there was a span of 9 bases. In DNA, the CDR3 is TGTGCCAGCTCCCCTGATAGCTCCTACGAGCAGTACTTC. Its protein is CASSPDSSYEQYF.

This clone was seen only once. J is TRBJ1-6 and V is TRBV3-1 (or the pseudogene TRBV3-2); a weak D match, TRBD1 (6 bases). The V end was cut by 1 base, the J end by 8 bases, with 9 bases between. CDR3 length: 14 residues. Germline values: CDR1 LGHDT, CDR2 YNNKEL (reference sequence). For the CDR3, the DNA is TGTGCCAGCAGCCAAGGGACAGCTTATTCACCCCTCCACTTT. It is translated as CASSQGTAYSPLHF.

The CDR3 loop is CASSRGLAGDNEQFF. CDR3 coding DNA: TGTGCCAGCAGCCGCGGACTAGCGGGAGACAATGAGCAGTTCTTC. V gene TRBV5-4 combines with J gene TRBJ2-1, with 13 bases matching TRBD2. The V and J ends lost 4 bases and 5 bases, in that order; junction bases with no gene match: 3. This CDR3 region has 15 residues. In germline, CDR1 is SGHNT, CDR2 YYREEE (reference sequence).

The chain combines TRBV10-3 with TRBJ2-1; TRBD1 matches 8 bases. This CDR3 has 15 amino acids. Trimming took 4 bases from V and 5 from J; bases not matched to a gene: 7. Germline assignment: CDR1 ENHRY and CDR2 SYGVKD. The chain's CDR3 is CAISGRTGSDNEQFF. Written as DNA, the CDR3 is TGTGCCATCAGTGGCAGGACAGGGTCCGACAATGAGCAGTTCTTC.

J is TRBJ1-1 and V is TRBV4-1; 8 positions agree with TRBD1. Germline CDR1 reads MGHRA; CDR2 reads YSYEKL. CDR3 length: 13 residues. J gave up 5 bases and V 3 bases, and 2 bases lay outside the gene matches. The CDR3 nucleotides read TGCGCCAGCAGCCAGCAGGGGGCTACTGAAGCTTTCTTT. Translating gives CASSQQGATEAFF.

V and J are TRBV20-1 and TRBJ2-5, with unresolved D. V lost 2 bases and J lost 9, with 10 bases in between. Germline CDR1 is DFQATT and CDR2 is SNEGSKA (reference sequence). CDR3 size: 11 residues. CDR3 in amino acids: CSARTVLPQYF. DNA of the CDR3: TGCAGTGCTAGAACGGTTCTTCCCCAGTACTTC.

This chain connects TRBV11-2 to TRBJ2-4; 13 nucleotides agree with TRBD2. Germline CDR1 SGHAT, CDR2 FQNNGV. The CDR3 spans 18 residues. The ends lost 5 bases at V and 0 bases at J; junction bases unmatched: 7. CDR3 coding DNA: TGTGCCAGCAGCCCTCGGACTAGCGGGAGTCTAGCCAAAAACATTCAGTACTTC. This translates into CASSPRTSGSLAKNIQYF. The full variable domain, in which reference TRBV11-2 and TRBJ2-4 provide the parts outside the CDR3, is EAGVAQSPRYKIIEKRQSVAFWCNPISGHATLYWYQQILGQGPKLLIQFQNNGVVDDSQLPKDRFSAERLKGVDSTLKIQPAKLEDSAVYLCASSPRTSGSLAKNIQYFGAGTRLSVL.

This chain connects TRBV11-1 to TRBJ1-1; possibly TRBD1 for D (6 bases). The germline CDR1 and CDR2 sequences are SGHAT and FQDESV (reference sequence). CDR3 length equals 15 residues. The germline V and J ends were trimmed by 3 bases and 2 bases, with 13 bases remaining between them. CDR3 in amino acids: CASSFATGANTEAFF. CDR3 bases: TGTGCCAGCAGCTTCGCGACAGGAGCTAACACTGAAGCTTTCTTT.

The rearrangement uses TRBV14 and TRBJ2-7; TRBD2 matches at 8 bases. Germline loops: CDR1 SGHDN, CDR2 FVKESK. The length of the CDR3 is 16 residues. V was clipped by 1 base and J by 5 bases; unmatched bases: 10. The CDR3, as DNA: TGTGCCAGCAGCCAAGCGCCCCTAGCGGGTTCGCACGAGCAGTACTTC. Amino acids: CASSQAPLAGSHEQYF.

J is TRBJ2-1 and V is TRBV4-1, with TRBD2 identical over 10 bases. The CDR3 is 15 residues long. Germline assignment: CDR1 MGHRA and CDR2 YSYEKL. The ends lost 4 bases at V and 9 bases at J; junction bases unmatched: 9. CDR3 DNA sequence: TGCGCCAGCAGCCTTATAGCGGGAGGCCGGGGTGAGCAGTTCTTC. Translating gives CASSLIAGGRGEQFF.

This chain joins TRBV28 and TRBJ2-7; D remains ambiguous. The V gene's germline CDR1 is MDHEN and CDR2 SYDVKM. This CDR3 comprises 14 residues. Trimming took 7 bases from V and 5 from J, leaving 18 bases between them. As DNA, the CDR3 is TGTGCCAGCATCCCGGTCGGTCTTACCAACGAGCAGTACTTC. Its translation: CASIPVGLTNEQYF.

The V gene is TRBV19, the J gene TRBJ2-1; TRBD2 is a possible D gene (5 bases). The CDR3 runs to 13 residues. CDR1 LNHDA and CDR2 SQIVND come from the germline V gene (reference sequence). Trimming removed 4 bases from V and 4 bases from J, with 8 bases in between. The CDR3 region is CASSRSGYNEQFF. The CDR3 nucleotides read TGTGCCAGTAGTAGAAGCGGATACAATGAGCAGTTCTTC.

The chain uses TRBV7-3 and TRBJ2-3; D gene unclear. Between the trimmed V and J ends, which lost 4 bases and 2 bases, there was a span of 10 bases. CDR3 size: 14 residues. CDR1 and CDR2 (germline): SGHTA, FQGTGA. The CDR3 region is CASSSDSPTDTQYF. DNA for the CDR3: TGTGCCAGCAGCTCCGACTCACCCACAGATACGCAGTATTTT.

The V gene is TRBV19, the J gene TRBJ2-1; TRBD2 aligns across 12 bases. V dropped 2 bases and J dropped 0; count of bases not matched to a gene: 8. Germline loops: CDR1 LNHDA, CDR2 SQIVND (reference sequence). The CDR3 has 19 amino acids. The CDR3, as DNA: TGTGCCAGTAGTATACTTGGGCCTAGCGGGGGGGCCTCCTACAATGAGCAGTTCTTC. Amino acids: CASSILGPSGGASYNEQFF. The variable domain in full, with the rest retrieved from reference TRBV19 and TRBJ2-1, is DGGITQSPKYLFRKEGQNVTLSCEQNLNHDAMYWYRQDPGQGLRLIYYSQIVNDFQKGDIAEGYSVSREKKESFPLTVTSAQKNPTAFYLCASSILGPSGGASYNEQFFGPGTRLTVL.

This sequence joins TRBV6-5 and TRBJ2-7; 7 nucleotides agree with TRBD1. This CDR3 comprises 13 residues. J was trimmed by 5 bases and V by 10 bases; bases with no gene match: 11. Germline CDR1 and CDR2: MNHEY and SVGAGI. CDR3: CATRRTGQNEQYF. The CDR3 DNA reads TGTGCCACCCGAAGGACAGGTCAGAACGAGCAGTACTTC.

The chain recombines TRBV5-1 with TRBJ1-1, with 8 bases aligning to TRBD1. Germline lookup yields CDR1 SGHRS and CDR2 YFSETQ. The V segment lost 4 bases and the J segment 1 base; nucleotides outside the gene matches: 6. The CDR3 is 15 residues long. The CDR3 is CASSPGQGANTEAFF. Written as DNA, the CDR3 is TGCGCCAGCAGCCCAGGACAGGGAGCGAACACTGAAGCTTTCTTT.

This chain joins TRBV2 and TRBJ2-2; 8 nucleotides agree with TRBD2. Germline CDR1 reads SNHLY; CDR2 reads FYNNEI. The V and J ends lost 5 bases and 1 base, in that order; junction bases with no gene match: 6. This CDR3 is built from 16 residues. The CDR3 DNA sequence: TGTGCCAGCAGTCGGAAACTAGCGGTGAACACCGGGGAGCTGTTTTTT. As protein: CASSRKLAVNTGELFF.

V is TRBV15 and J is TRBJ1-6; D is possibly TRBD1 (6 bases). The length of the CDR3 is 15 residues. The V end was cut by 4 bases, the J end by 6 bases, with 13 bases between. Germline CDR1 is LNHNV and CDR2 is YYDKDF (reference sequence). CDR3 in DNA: TGTGCCACCAGCAAACAGGGTCCGGCTAATTCACCCCTCCACTTT. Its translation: CATSKQGPANSPLHF.

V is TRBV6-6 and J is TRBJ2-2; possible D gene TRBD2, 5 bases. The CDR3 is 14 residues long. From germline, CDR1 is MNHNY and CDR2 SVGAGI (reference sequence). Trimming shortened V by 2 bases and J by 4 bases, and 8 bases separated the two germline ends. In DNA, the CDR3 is TGTGCCAGCAGTTACGGGCTAGCCACCGGGGAGCTGTTTTTT. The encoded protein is CASSYGLATGELFF.

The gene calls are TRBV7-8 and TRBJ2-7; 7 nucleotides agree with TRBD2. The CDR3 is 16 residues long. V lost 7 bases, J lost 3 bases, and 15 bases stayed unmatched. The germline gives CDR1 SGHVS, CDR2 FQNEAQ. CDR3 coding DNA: TGTGCCAGCACCCCACTATCTAGCGGACCTTTCTACGAGCAGTACTTC. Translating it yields CASTPLSSGPFYEQYF.

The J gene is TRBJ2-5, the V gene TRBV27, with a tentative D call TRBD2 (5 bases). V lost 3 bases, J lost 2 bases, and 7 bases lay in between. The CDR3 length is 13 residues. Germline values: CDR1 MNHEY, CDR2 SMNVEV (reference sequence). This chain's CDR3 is CASSFSVQETQYF. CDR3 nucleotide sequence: TGTGCCAGCAGTTTTAGCGTACAAGAGACCCAGTACTTC.

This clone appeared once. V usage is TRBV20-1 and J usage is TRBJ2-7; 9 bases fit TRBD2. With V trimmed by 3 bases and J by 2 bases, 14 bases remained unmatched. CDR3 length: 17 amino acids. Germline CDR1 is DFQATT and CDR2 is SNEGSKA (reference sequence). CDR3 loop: CSASRSREGPQTYEQYF. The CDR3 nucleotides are TGCAGTGCTAGTCGGTCGCGGGAGGGCCCTCAAACCTACGAGCAGTACTTC.

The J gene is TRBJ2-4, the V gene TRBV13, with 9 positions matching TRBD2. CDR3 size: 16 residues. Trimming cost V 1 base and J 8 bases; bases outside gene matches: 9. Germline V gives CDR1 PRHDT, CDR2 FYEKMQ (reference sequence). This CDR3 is CASSLVAGGHSDIQYF. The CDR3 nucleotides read TGTGCCAGCAGCTTAGTTGCGGGGGGGCACTCGGACATTCAGTACTTC.